This is a list of T cell receptor beta chains from one sample in a study of CD8+CD57+ T cells in acquired aplastic anemia. TCRdb redid the calling of the reads with MiXCR, one entry per CDR3 protein. Here the sample spans some 150,000 distinct CDR3 sequences, about 54% being singletons. Input material: sorted CD4+, CD8+, or CD8+CD57+ T cells (not recorded which) from PBMCs. These receptors all come from a human donor with aplastic anemia. The CDR3 runs from the conserved cysteine through the conserved F or W. A D gene is named only where the DNA matches it firmly. The size field is filled for only some rows; it gives once, few, many or a size class.

TGTGCCAGCAGCTTAGATGGGGACAGGGGAGGAGAGCAGTACTTC	CASSLDGDRGGEQYF	TRBV13	TRBD1	TRBJ2-7	-
TGCGCCAGCACAGGGGGCGAGCAGTACTTC	CASTGGEQYF	TRBV5-1	TRBD1	TRBJ2-7	few
TGCAGTGCTCGAACAGGGGCCCACTATGGCTACACCTTC	CSARTGAHYGYTF	TRBV20-1	TRBD1	TRBJ1-2	-
TGTGCCAGCACCGCCAGGTCTAGCACTGAAGCTTTCTTT	CASTARSSTEAFF	TRBV7-9	-	TRBJ1-1	-
TGCGCCAGCAGCCAATTGCCCACGGACAGTAATTCACCCCTCCACTTT	CASSQLPTDSNSPLHF	TRBV4-1	-	TRBJ1-6	many
TGCGCCAGCAGCTCGGACGGACGGAATTCACCCCTCCACTTT	CASSSDGRNSPLHF	TRBV5-1	-	TRBJ1-6	-
TGTGCCAGCAGTGAACGACAGAGCAATCAGCCCCAGCATTTT	CASSERQSNQPQHF	TRBV2	-	TRBJ1-5	-
TGTGCCAGCAGCTTAGGACAGGCAGGCCGCCGGGGGGGCACTGAAGCTTTCTTT	CASSLGQAGRRGGTEAFF	TRBV7-6	-	TRBJ1-1	-
TGTGCCAGTATTGGGACTAGCGGGGAGAGCCCCACAGATACGCAGTATTTT	CASIGTSGESPTDTQYF	TRBV19	TRBD2	TRBJ2-3	-
TGTGCCAGCAGCTTAGAGGGTTTGGTCGGTCGTACGCAGTATTTT	CASSLEGLVGRTQYF	TRBV7-2	-	TRBJ2-3	-
TGCAGCGTTGAAGACGTTGTCCAAGGCCGCTCGAACACTGAAGCTTTCTTT	CSVEDVVQGRSNTEAFF	TRBV29-1	-	TRBJ1-1	-
TGTGCCACCAGCAGACCATTTCCGGGACAGGGGGCACCTGAAGCTTTCTTT	CATSRPFPGQGAPEAFF	TRBV15	TRBD1	TRBJ1-1	-
TGTGCCAGCAGTGCATTAAGAGGACTGTTTTTT	CASSALRGLFF	TRBV2	-	TRBJ1-4	-
TGTGCCAGCAGTTTCGAAAGCAAGGAAACAGATACGCAGTATTTT	CASSFESKETDTQYF	TRBV27	-	TRBJ2-3	few
TGTGCCAGCAGCCGTAAGTCGACTAGCGGGGGAATAGATACGCAGTATTTT	CASSRKSTSGGIDTQYF	TRBV9	TRBD2	TRBJ2-3	many
TGTGCCAGCAGAGGTCGGGAAAAACTGTTTTTT	CASRGREKLFF	TRBV2	-	TRBJ1-4	many
TGTGCCACCAGCGAGAATAGCGGGTTCGAAGAGACCCAGTACTTC	CATSENSGFEETQYF	TRBV24-1	TRBD2	TRBJ2-5	-
TGTGCCAGCAGTTCAAGTGAGGGGAGCTATGGCTACACCTTC	CASSSSEGSYGYTF	TRBV27	-	TRBJ1-2	many
TGTGCCAGCAGCTTAGGGGCGATACTTTTGAATGAGCAGTACTTC	CASSLGAILLNEQYF	TRBV5-6	-	TRBJ2-7	-
TGTGCCAGCAGTTTAAACCAGGGGAACACCGGGGAGCTGTTTTTT	CASSLNQGNTGELFF	TRBV12-3/TRBV12-4	-	TRBJ2-2	-
TGTGCCAGCAAGCTATACCTCCGGGATACGCAGTATTTT	CASKLYLRDTQYF	TRBV12-3/TRBV12-4	-	TRBJ2-3	many
TGTGCCAGCACGACAGGGGGACGCTACGAGCAGTACTTC	CASTTGGRYEQYF	TRBV7-9	TRBD1	TRBJ2-7	-
TGTGCCAGCAGCTCCCAGGGAACAGATACGCAGTATTTT	CASSSQGTDTQYF	TRBV7-3	-	TRBJ2-3	few
TGTGCCAGCAGCCCCAACGTCAAATATCAGCCCCAGCATTTT	CASSPNVKYQPQHF	TRBV27	-	TRBJ1-5	-
TGTGCCACCAGTGACCAGGGACTAGCGGGAGGCGAGCAGTACTTC	CATSDQGLAGGEQYF	TRBV24-1	TRBD2	TRBJ2-7	few
TGTGCCAGCAGCCAAATGGATGAGCAGTACTTC	CASSQMDEQYF	TRBV7-6	-	TRBJ2-7	-
TGTGCCAGTAGTATTCCGGTTCCCAATTCACCCCTCCACTTT	CASSIPVPNSPLHF	TRBV19	-	TRBJ1-6	-
TGTGCCAGCAGTTGGGGATCGCGGAGCTCCTACAATGAGCAGTTCTTC	CASSWGSRSSYNEQFF	TRBV7-9	-	TRBJ2-1	many
TGCAGTGCCCATCTAGCGGGGAATGCCTACGAGCAGTACTTC	CSAHLAGNAYEQYF	TRBV20-1	TRBD2	TRBJ2-7	-
TGTGCCAGCAGTGAAGGTTTTAGCGGGGGGGAAGAGACCCAGTACTTC	CASSEGFSGGEETQYF	TRBV6-1	TRBD2	TRBJ2-5	many
TGTGCCAGCAGCGCAGGACAGGGGGCTTGGGAAAAACTGTTTTTT	CASSAGQGAWEKLFF	TRBV5-6	TRBD1	TRBJ1-4	-
TGTGCCAGCAGTGTGGGGACAGGTCTCAATTCACCCCTCCACTTT	CASSVGTGLNSPLHF	TRBV2	TRBD1	TRBJ1-6	-
TGTGCCAGCAGCTTGGGGACAGGGGATGCGGGGGAGCTGTTTTTT	CASSLGTGDAGELFF	TRBV5-5	TRBD1	TRBJ2-2	-
TGTGCCAGCAGCCCCCGGGCCCTCCCGCCCTATGGCTACACCTTC	CASSPRALPPYGYTF	TRBV7-9	-	TRBJ1-2	many
TGTGCCAGTAGTCAGACAGGGCTCTCCCGAGAGACCCAGTACTTC	CASSQTGLSRETQYF	TRBV7-2	TRBD1	TRBJ2-5	-
TGTGCCATCGGTGATTGGGGACAATACACTGAAGCTTTCTTT	CAIGDWGQYTEAFF	TRBV10-3	-	TRBJ1-1	-
TGTGCCAGCAGTCGGACTAGCGGGGGGCCGAACACCGGGGAGCTGTTTTTT	CASSRTSGGPNTGELFF	TRBV6-1	TRBD2	TRBJ2-2	once
TGTGCCAGCAGCTTAGTGCAGGGGAGGAATGGCTACACCTTC	CASSLVQGRNGYTF	TRBV7-8	-	TRBJ1-2	-
TGTGCCAGCGGTCCCAGGGGCGCGACAGGCTACGAGCAGTACTTC	CASGPRGATGYEQYF	TRBV13	-	TRBJ2-7	many
TGTGCCAGCAAAAGAGAGCAAGGAAACACCATATATTTT	CASKREQGNTIYF	TRBV2	-	TRBJ1-3	-
TGTGCCAGTAGTACAGGGTATGATACTGAAGCTTTCTTT	CASSTGYDTEAFF	TRBV19	-	TRBJ1-1	few
TGTGCCAGCAGGAACCTCCGGGAGGGGGTTAGGCAGTACTTC	CASRNLREGVRQYF	TRBV2	TRBD2	TRBJ2-7	-
TGTGCCAGCAGTCCTGGACTAGCTCTTCTGGAGACCCAGTACTTC	CASSPGLALLETQYF	TRBV10-3	TRBD2	TRBJ2-5	-
TGTGCCAGCAGCCCAGCACCGGGGGAAAAACTGTTTTTT	CASSPAPGEKLFF	TRBV9	-	TRBJ1-4	-
TGTGCCAGCAGCGCCTGGGACAGGGATCAGCCCCAGCATTTT	CASSAWDRDQPQHF	TRBV7-7	TRBD1	TRBJ1-5	many
TGTGCCACCAGCAGAGATCCGGGTGGGGGGCCCGGGGAGCTGTTTTTT	CATSRDPGGGPGELFF	TRBV15	-	TRBJ2-2	few
TGCAGTGCTAGGTCCGGGAGCACAGATACGCAGTATTTT	CSARSGSTDTQYF	TRBV20-1	-	TRBJ2-3	-
TGTGCCAGCAGCCAAGAATTAGGTGGCAGTGGATTGAACACTGAAGCTTTCTTT	CASSQELGGSGLNTEAFF	TRBV4-2	-	TRBJ1-1	few
TGTGCCAGCAGCTTCCAAGCGGAAGAGACCCAGTACTTC	CASSFQAEETQYF	TRBV7-3	-	TRBJ2-5	-
TGTGCCACCAGCAGAGATCGGGGCGGCGGGCAGTACTTC	CATSRDRGGGQYF	TRBV15	-	TRBJ2-7	-
TGTGCCAGCAGTGAAGATGCTAACTATGGCTACACCTTC	CASSEDANYGYTF	TRBV2	-	TRBJ1-2	few
TGTGCCAGCAGCCATTGGGGAAAAATGAACACTGAAGCTTTCTTT	CASSHWGKMNTEAFF	TRBV14	-	TRBJ1-1	-
TGTGCCAGCAGCCGGGACGCGGAAAAGGCCACTGAAGCTTTCTTT	CASSRDAEKATEAFF	TRBV3-1	-	TRBJ1-1	many
TGTGCCAGCAGCTCCGAGACCCAGTACTTC	CASSSETQYF	TRBV5-8	-	TRBJ2-5	-
TGTGCTAGTGGCGCCGGGACATATGAATGGGAGACCCAGTACTTC	CASGAGTYEWETQYF	TRBV12-5	-	TRBJ2-5	-
TGTGCCAGCAGTGACGGGGGAACAGCGCGTGGCTACACCTTC	CASSDGGTARGYTF	TRBV6-1	-	TRBJ1-2	-
TGCAGCGTTGACCCTGGGGACAGGGGTACCGAGCAGTACTTC	CSVDPGDRGTEQYF	TRBV29-1	TRBD1	TRBJ2-7	-
TGCGCCAGCAGCCAAGGACTAGCGGCAAGCTCCTACGAGCAGTACTTC	CASSQGLAASSYEQYF	TRBV4-1	TRBD2	TRBJ2-7	-
TGTGCCAGCAGCGCTTCCTTGGGGGGATCCGCCTATGGCTACACCTTC	CASSASLGGSAYGYTF	TRBV9	-	TRBJ1-2	-